One and the same sample provided the 3 T cell receptor beta chains below, sequenced in a study of blood T cell repertoires in COVID-19. Clones were read by immunoSEQ multiplex PCR, and TCRdb kept only the in-frame ones, dropping some. Among over 130,000 clones listed, about 85% were seen once. What was sequenced was peripheral blood. These receptors were taken from a woman aged 60-75 years with active or convalescent COVID-19.

The rearrangement links TRBV11-3 to TRBJ2-5; D gene ambiguous. The V end was cut by 5 bases, the J end by 4 bases, with 11 bases between. The length of the CDR3 is 13 residues. Germline loops: CDR1 SGHNT, CDR2 YENEEA. CDR3 sequence (DNA): TGTGCCAGCAGCCCACAGCTGGGAGAGACCCAGTACTTC. Its translation: CASSPQLGETQYF.

This clone has just one count. The gene calls are TRBV10-2 and TRBJ2-1; 10 bases are shared with TRBD2. This CDR3 region has 14 residues. After removal of 6 bases from V and 7 bases from J, the junction contained 6 bases not matched to a gene. Germline CDR1 WSHSY, CDR2 SAAADI. The CDR3, as DNA: TGCGCCAGCAGCAAGCGGGGGGGCATAAATGAGCAGTTCTTC. Residues: CASSKRGGINEQFF.

The chain uses TRBV11-3 and TRBJ1-1; 7 bases fit TRBD1. V was clipped by 4 bases and J by 1 base; unmatched bases: 0. CDR1 and CDR2 (germline): SGHNT, YENEEA. The length of the CDR3 is 13 residues. CDR3 in DNA: TGTGCCAGCAGCTGGACAGGGAACACTGAAGCTTTCTTT. This gives the protein CASSWTGNTEAFF.